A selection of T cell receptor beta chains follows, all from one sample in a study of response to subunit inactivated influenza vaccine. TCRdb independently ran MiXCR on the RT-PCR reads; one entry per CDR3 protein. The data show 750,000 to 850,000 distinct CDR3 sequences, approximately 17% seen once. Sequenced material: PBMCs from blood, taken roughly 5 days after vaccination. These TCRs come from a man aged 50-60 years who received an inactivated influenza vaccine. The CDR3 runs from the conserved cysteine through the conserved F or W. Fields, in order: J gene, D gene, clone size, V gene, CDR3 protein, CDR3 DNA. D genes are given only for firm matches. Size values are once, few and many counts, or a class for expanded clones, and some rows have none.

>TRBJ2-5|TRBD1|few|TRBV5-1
CASSRDRGRETQYF
TGCGCCAGCAGCAGGGACAGGGGGAGGGAGACCCAGTACTTC
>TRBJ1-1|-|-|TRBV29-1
CSVEPGVNTEAFF
TGCAGCGTTGAGCCAGGTGTGAACACTGAAGCTTTCTTT
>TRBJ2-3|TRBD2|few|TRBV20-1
CSASGSAGGLADTQYF
TGCAGTGCTAGCGGTTCAGCGGGGGGGCTCGCAGATACGCAGTATTTT
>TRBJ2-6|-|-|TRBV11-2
CASPLSGTALSGANVLTF
TGTGCCAGCCCCTTGTCCGGGACGGCCCTCTCTGGGGCCAACGTCCTGACTTTC
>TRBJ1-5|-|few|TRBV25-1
CASSLTGYNQPQHF
TGTGCCAGCAGTTTAACAGGGTACAATCAGCCCCAGCATTTT
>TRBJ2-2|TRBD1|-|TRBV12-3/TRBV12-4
CASSLTGVGAGELFF
TGTGCCAGCAGTTTGACAGGGGTCGGCGCCGGGGAGCTGTTTTTT
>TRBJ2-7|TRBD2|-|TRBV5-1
CASRVTSGAAYEQYF
TGCGCCAGCAGGGTGACTAGCGGGGCAGCCTACGAGCAGTACTTC
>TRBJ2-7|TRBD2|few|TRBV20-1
CSACVAGGSSYEQYF
TGCAGTGCTTGCGTAGCGGGAGGGTCTTCCTACGAGCAGTACTTC
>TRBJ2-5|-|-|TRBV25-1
CASSEETGFGETQYF
TGTGCCAGCAGTGAAGAAACAGGGTTTGGGGAGACCCAGTACTTC
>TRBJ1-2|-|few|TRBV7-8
CASSPGDSSGYTF
TGTGCCAGCAGCCCTGGGGATTCGAGTGGCTACACCTTC
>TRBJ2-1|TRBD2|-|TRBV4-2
CASSLLAVAYNEQFF
TGTGCCAGCAGCCTACTAGCGGTTGCCTACAATGAGCAGTTCTTC
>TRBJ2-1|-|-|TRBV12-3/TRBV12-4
CASSSRGENEQFF
TGTGCCAGCAGCTCTCGAGGGGAGAATGAGCAGTTCTTC
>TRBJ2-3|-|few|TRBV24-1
CATSDRGIRADTQYF
TGTGCCACCAGTGATCGGGGAATCCGCGCAGATACGCAGTATTTT
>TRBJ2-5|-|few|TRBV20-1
CSAENSRGDLETQYF
TGCAGTGCCGAGAATTCGAGGGGGGACTTAGAGACCCAGTACTTC
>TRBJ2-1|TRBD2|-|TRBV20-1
CSARSYPFSGGPNEQFF
TGCAGTGCTAGAAGTTACCCCTTTAGCGGGGGCCCTAATGAGCAGTTCTTC
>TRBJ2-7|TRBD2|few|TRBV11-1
CASSSRTSGSYHEQYF
TGTGCCAGCAGCTCGCGGACTAGCGGGAGTTACCACGAGCAGTACTTC
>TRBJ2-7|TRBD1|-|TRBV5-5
CASRPTGSHEQYF
TGTGCCAGCAGACCGACAGGGTCCCACGAGCAGTACTTC
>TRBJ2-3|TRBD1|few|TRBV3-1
CASSQGGTGWADTQYF
TGTGCCAGCAGCCAAGGAGGGACAGGGTGGGCAGATACGCAGTATTTT
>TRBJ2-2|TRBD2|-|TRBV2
CASSARTSETGELFF
TGTGCCAGCAGTGCTAGGACTAGCGAGACCGGGGAGCTGTTTTTT
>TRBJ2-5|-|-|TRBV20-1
CSARTAGRTQYF
TGCAGTGCCAGGACAGCGGGTAGGACCCAGTACTTC
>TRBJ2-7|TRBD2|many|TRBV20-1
CSARDLGLAGLYEQYF
TGCAGTGCTAGAGATCTGGGACTAGCGGGTTTATACGAGCAGTACTTC
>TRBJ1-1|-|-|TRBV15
CATSRGGRANTEAFF
TGTGCCACCAGCAGAGGTGGCAGGGCGAACACTGAAGCTTTCTTT
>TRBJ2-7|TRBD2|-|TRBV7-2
CASSMRTSGSVYEQYF
TGTGCCAGCAGCATGAGGACTAGCGGGAGTGTCTACGAGCAGTACTTC
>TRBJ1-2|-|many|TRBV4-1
CASSQAGTTYGYTF
TGCGCCAGCAGCCAAGCTGGGACTACGTATGGCTACACCTTC
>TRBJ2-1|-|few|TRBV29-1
CSGVGGLGYNEQFF
TGCAGCGGGGTGGGGGGATTAGGCTACAATGAGCAGTTCTTC
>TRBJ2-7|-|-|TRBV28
CASSLPLTSYEQYF
TGTGCCAGCAGTCTCCCGCTGACTAGCTACGAGCAGTACTTC
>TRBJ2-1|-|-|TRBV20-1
CSARDSLRNEQFF
TGCAGTGCTAGAGATTCACTTCGAAATGAGCAGTTCTTC
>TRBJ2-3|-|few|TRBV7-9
CASSLKPLGFADTQYF
TGTGCCAGCAGCTTAAAACCCCTGGGTTTCGCAGATACGCAGTATTTT
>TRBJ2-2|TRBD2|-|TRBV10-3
CAVSGASGSGELFF
TGTGCCGTGTCGGGAGCTAGCGGGAGCGGGGAGCTGTTTTTT
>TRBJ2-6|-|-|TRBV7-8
CASSHRRTGANVLTF
TGTGCCAGCAGCCACCGGCGGACTGGGGCCAACGTCCTGACTTTC
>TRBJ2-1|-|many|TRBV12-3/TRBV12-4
CASSFDDLGGRSYNEQFF
TGTGCCAGCAGTTTCGACGATTTGGGGGGTAGATCCTACAATGAGCAGTTCTTC